The 13 T cell receptor beta chains below were found in one sample sequenced in a study of blood T cell repertoires in COVID-19. Some clones are missing from TCRdb's copy, which holds only in-frame ones; the method was immunoSEQ multiplex PCR. The data show 120,000 to 150,000 clones, approximately 80% seen once. The source material was PBMCs or T cells enriched from blood (not recorded which). The receptors come from a man aged 45-65 years in a cohort exposed to, infected with or recovered from COVID-19 (not recorded which).

The chain's CDR3 is CASRQPQGYEQYF. The CDR3 bases are TGTGCCAGCAGGCAACCGCAGGGGTACGAGCAGTACTTC. The gene calls are TRBV28 and TRBJ2-7; D may be TRBD1 (6 bases). The CDR3 length is 13 residues. Trimming shortened V by 6 bases and J by 4 bases, and 13 bases separated the two germline ends. The germline V gene has CDR1 MDHEN and CDR2 SYDVKM. The full variable domain, rest sourced from reference TRBV28 and TRBJ2-7, is DVKVTQSSRYLVKRTGEKVFLECVQDMDHENMFWYRQDPGLGLRLIYFSYDVKMKEKGDIPEGYSVSREKKERFSLILESASTNQTSMYLCASRQPQGYEQYFGPGTRLTVT.

V usage is TRBV18 and J usage is TRBJ1-2, with D possibly being TRBD1 (6 bases). CDR3 length: 12 residues. The V and J ends lost 8 bases and 4 bases respectively, with 11 bases between them. Per germline, CDR1 KGHSH and CDR2 LQKENI. The CDR3 DNA is TGTGCCAGCACTCAGGGGATCTATGGCTACACCTTC. Its protein is CASTQGIYGYTF.

The rearrangement joins TRBV7-9 to TRBJ1-1; D possibly corresponds to TRBD1 (6 bases). Germline CDR1 is SEHNR and CDR2 is FQNEAQ (reference sequence). The CDR3 extends over 13 amino acids. V was pared by 5 bases and J by 4 bases, with 11 bases between. The CDR3 sequence: CASSPGQITEAFF. DNA of the CDR3: TGTGCCAGCAGCCCAGGACAGATCACTGAAGCTTTCTTT.

J is TRBJ2-7 and V is TRBV7-9; 10 bases line up with TRBD1. The ends lost 5 bases at V and 3 bases at J; junction bases unmatched: 7. Germline values: CDR1 SEHNR, CDR2 FQNEAQ (reference sequence). The CDR3 extends over 15 amino acids. CDR3 DNA: TGTGCCAGCAGCCAACTGGGACAGGGGATCTACGAGCAGTACTTC. Translated: CASSQLGQGIYEQYF.

This clone was observed a handful of times. The chain employs TRBV21-1 and TRBJ1-5; the table calls TRBD1, which could not be checked here. TRBV21-1 is designated a pseudogene. CDR3 length: 14 residues. Written as DNA, the CDR3 is TGTGCCAGCAGCAAAGACAGGGGTCGTCAGCCCCAGCATTTT. Its translation: CASSKDRGRQPQHF.

The chain uses TRBV28 and TRBJ1-3; D not certain. Between the trimmed V and J ends, which lost 9 bases and 1 base, there was a span of 22 bases. Germline values: CDR1 MDHEN, CDR2 SYDVKM. This CDR3 has 17 residues. CDR3 sequence: CASFSDSLSLSGNTIYF. The CDR3 DNA is TGTGCCAGTTTCAGTGACTCCCTTTCCCTTTCTGGAAACACCATATATTTT.

To note about this clone: Distinct nucleotide sequences in the sample also encode this CDR3. The chain employs TRBV5-1 and TRBJ2-7, with D hard to call. This CDR3 comprises 13 residues. Deletions cut 0 bases from V and 0 bases from J, with 4 bases between. Germline V gene data show CDR1 as SGHRS and CDR2 as YFSETQ. For the CDR3, the DNA is TGCGCCAGCAGCTTGGGGAGCTCCTACGAGCAGTACTTC. This encodes CASSLGSSYEQYF. Filled out from reference TRBV5-1 and TRBJ2-7, the complete variable domain reads KAGVTQTPRYLIKTRGQQVTLSCSPISGHRSVSWYQQTPGQGLQFLFEYFSETQRNKGNFPGRFSGRQFSNSRSEMNVSTLELGDSALYLCASSLGSSYEQYFGPGTRLTVT.

The chain joins TRBV9 to TRBJ2-7; a possible D gene is TRBD2 (5 bases). Between the trimmed V and J ends, which lost 2 bases and 3 bases, there was a span of 9 bases. The CDR3 runs 13 residues. Germline assignment: CDR1 SGDLS and CDR2 YYNGEE. Here the CDR3 reads CASSVAEDYEQYF. The CDR3 DNA follows: TGTGCCAGCAGCGTGGCGGAGGACTACGAGCAGTACTTC.

The rearrangement links TRBV11-2 to TRBJ2-1, with D perhaps matching TRBD1 (6 bases). V lost 4 bases, J lost 10 bases, and 17 bases lay in between. Germline CDR1 SGHAT, CDR2 FQNNGV. This CDR3 is built from 14 residues. The CDR3 DNA reads TGTGCCAGCAGCTCCACAGGGACCCGCGGGGAGCAGTTCTTC. This sequence encodes CASSSTGTRGEQFF.

This chain connects TRBV7-8 to TRBJ1-5, with 10 bases matching TRBD1. The CDR3 has 15 residues. Looked up from germline, CDR1 is SGHVS and CDR2 is FQNEAQ. The V segment lost 6 bases and the J segment 9 bases; nucleotides outside the gene matches: 11. The CDR3 is CASSRDRGFMGPQHF. CDR3 in DNA: TGTGCCAGCAGTCGGGACAGGGGATTTATGGGGCCCCAGCATTTT.

V gene TRBV3-1 (or the pseudogene TRBV3-2) combines with J gene TRBJ2-3; D not resolved. The germline V and J ends were trimmed by 5 bases and 4 bases, with 10 bases remaining between them. CDR3 size: 13 residues. CDR1 and CDR2 from the germline V gene are LGHDT and YNNKEL (reference sequence). CDR3 in amino acids: CASSSRVADTQYF. CDR3 DNA: TGTGCCAGCAGCTCCCGCGTCGCAGATACGCAGTATTTT.

This chain uses TRBV9 with TRBJ2-3; TRBD2 matches at 11 bases. This CDR3 is built from 14 residues. V dropped 3 bases and J dropped 4; count of bases not matched to a gene: 1. Germline V gene data show CDR1 as SGDLS and CDR2 as YYNGEE. CDR3: CASSGSGGADTQYF. As DNA, the CDR3 is TGTGCCAGCAGCGGTAGCGGGGGGGCAGATACGCAGTATTTT.

This sequence joins TRBV19 and TRBJ1-1, with 7 nucleotides matching TRBD1. The CDR3 is made up of 16 amino acids. V lost 10 bases, J lost 4 bases, and 18 bases stayed unmatched. Germline lookup yields CDR1 LNHDA and CDR2 SQIVND (reference sequence). The CDR3 here is CATTSGGYKGGTEAFF. CDR3 DNA sequence: TGTGCCACTACCTCAGGGGGATACAAGGGTGGCACTGAAGCTTTCTTT. The full variable domain, in which reference TRBV19 and TRBJ1-1 provide the parts outside the CDR3, is DGGITQSPKYLFRKEGQNVTLSCEQNLNHDAMYWYRQDPGQGLRLIYYSQIVNDFQKGDIAEGYSVSREKKESFPLTVTSAQKNPTAFYLCATTSGGYKGGTEAFFGQGTRLTVV.